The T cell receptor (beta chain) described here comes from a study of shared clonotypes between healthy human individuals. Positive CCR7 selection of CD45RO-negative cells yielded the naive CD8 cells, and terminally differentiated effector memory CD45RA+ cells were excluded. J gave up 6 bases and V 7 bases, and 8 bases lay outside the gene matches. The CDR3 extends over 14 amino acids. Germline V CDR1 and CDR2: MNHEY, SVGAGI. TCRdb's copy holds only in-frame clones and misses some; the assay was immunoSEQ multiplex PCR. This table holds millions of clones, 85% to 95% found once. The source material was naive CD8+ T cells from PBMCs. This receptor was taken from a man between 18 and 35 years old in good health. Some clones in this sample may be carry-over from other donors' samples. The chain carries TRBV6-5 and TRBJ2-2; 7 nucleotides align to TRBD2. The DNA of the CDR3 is TGTGCCAGCAAAACGGGAGGCCCCCCCGGGGAGCTGTTTTTT. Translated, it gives CASKTGGPPGELFF.